The 25 T cell receptor beta chains below were found in one sample sequenced in a study of CD4 T cells in relation to SARS-CoV-2 and coronaviruses. Assay: immunoSEQ multiplex PCR; the TCRdb copy retains only in-frame clones and omits some. The sample holds roughly 45,000 clones, over 75% seen once. Antigen specificity for these receptors is unknown. The sample consisted of naive CD4+ T cells from PBMCs, cultured in vitro. Stated subset: naive CD4+ T cells isolated by negative enrichment. All receptors come from an adult with COVID-19.

The chain links TRBV4-1 to TRBJ2-7; possible D gene TRBD2, 6 bases. V was clipped by 1 base and J by 0 bases, with 7 bases between them. The length of the CDR3 is 14 residues. Germline V lookup: CDR1 MGHRA, CDR2 YSYEKL. This CDR3 is CASSQVGSSYEQYF. For the CDR3, the DNA is TGCGCCAGCAGCCAAGTCGGGAGCTCCTACGAGCAGTACTTC.

This chain connects TRBV10-3 to TRBJ2-1, with 13 bases that match TRBD2. There are 15 residues in the CDR3. J was trimmed by 5 bases and V by 7 bases; bases with no gene match: 5. The germline V gene has CDR1 ENHRY and CDR2 SYGVKD. This chain's CDR3 is CAITLLAGGHNEQFF. The CDR3 DNA sequence: TGTGCCATCACCCTACTAGCGGGAGGGCACAATGAGCAGTTCTTC.

The rearrangement joins TRBV28 to TRBJ1-1; D uncertain. CDR1 and CDR2 from the germline V gene are MDHEN and SYDVKM. The CDR3 is made up of 12 amino acids. V was shortened by 4 bases and J by 1 base, with 4 bases between the two germline ends. The CDR3: CASSWGNTEAFF. CDR3 coding DNA: TGTGCCAGCAGTTGGGGGAACACTGAAGCTTTCTTT.

In DNA, the CDR3 is TGTGCCTGCAGGGGGCTCGGGAATGAGCAGTTCTTC. Translation: CACRGLGNEQFF. The chain carries TRBV10-3 and TRBJ2-1; 8 bases are a match to TRBD1. V was pared by 11 bases and J by 7 bases, with 7 bases of the junction left unmatched. The germline V gene encodes CDR1 ENHRY and CDR2 SYGVKD. This CDR3 comprises 12 residues.

This clone was seen more than once but under ten times. This rearrangement joins TRBV7-9 to TRBJ1-2; 7 bases agree with TRBD1. Per the germline V gene, CDR1 is SEHNR and CDR2 is FQNEAQ (reference sequence). The trim removed 3 bases at V and 4 bases at J, leaving 8 bases unmatched. The CDR3 loop spans 15 amino acids. The CDR3 loop is CASSFLTGNGYGYTF. The CDR3 DNA reads as TGTGCCAGCAGCTTTTTGACAGGGAATGGCTATGGCTACACCTTC.

This chain connects TRBV4-1 to TRBJ1-4, with 12 bases fitting TRBD1. This CDR3 comprises 16 residues. J gave up 7 bases and V 1 base, and 4 bases lay outside the gene matches. CDR1 and CDR2 (germline): MGHRA, YSYEKL. The CDR3 nucleotides are TGCGCCAGCAGCCAAGGGGGACAGGGGGCAGGTGAAAAACTGTTTTTT. Translation: CASSQGGQGAGEKLFF.

The chain uses TRBV5-1 and TRBJ2-3; maybe TRBD1 (6 bases). Germline-derived CDR1 and CDR2 are SGHRS and YFSETQ. Trimming removed 5 bases at V and 2 bases at J, with 9 bases between. This CDR3 contains 13 residues. In DNA, the CDR3 is TGCGCCAGCAGGGACAGCTACACAGATACGCAGTATTTT. Translation: CASRDSYTDTQYF. The variable domain in full, with the rest retrieved from reference TRBV5-1 and TRBJ2-3, is KAGVTQTPRYLIKTRGQQVTLSCSPISGHRSVSWYQQTPGQGLQFLFEYFSETQRNKGNFPGRFSGRQFSNSRSEMNVSTLELGDSALYLCASRDSYTDTQYFGPGTRLTVL.

This clone was observed a few times. The V gene is TRBV11-2, the J gene TRBJ2-1; D is unresolved. The V end lost 1 base, the J end lost 11 bases, and 6 bases lay between the germline ends. This CDR3 contains 11 residues. Germline V gene sequence: CDR1 SGHAT, CDR2 FQNNGV. The CDR3 region has the DNA TGTGCCAGCAGCTTAGTGGAAAAGCAGTTCTTC. Its translation is CASSLVEKQFF.

J is TRBJ2-3 and V is TRBV9; 12 bases are a match to TRBD2. CDR3 length: 19 amino acids. Per germline, CDR1 SGDLS and CDR2 YYNGEE. The ends lost 4 bases at V and 6 bases at J; junction bases unmatched: 18. The CDR3 nucleotides read TGTGCCAGCAGCCCTCGAGTCAGGGCTAGCGGGAGGGAGGGGGATACGCAGTATTTT. It codes for CASSPRVRASGREGDTQYF.

The genes are TRBV7-3 and TRBJ2-1, with D tentatively TRBD1 (7 bases). CDR1 SGHTA and CDR2 FQGTGA come from the germline V gene. This CDR3 comprises 15 residues. Trimming removed 2 bases at V and 7 bases at J, with 15 bases between. The CDR3: CASSLGGGARNEQFF. The CDR3 nucleotides read TGTGCCAGCAGCTTAGGAGGGGGCGCCCGGAATGAGCAGTTCTTC.

CDR3 residues: CASSLLVSGLDGETQYF. In DNA, the CDR3 is TGTGCCAGCAGTTTATTGGTCTCGGGACTAGATGGAGAGACCCAGTACTTC. The V call is TRBV28, the J call TRBJ2-5; 8 bases match TRBD2. Trimming cost V 1 base and J 4 bases; bases outside gene matches: 11. The CDR3 extends over 17 amino acids. Per germline, CDR1 MDHEN and CDR2 SYDVKM. Using reference TRBV28 and TRBJ2-5 for the parts outside the CDR3, the full variable domain is DVKVTQSSRYLVKRTGEKVFLECVQDMDHENMFWYRQDPGLGLRLIYFSYDVKMKEKGDIPEGYSVSREKKERFSLILESASTNQTSMYLCASSLLVSGLDGETQYFGPGTRLLVL.

The gene calls are TRBV4-1 and TRBJ2-6; perhaps TRBD1 as D (6 bases). In germline, CDR1 is MGHRA, CDR2 YSYEKL. The CDR3 is 15 residues long. Trimming left V 0 bases short and J 3 bases short, with 6 bases between. The CDR3 reads CASSQDRGGANVLTF. As DNA, the CDR3 is TGCGCCAGCAGCCAAGACAGGGGTGGGGCCAACGTCCTGACTTTC.

The V gene is TRBV19, the J gene TRBJ1-1, with D perhaps matching TRBD1 (5 bases). Germline values: CDR1 LNHDA, CDR2 SQIVND (reference sequence). This CDR3 has 13 residues. V lost 6 bases to trimming and J lost 7 bases, with 15 bases between them. CDR3 nucleotide sequence: TGTGCCAGTAGCACCCGACAGATAAATGAAGCTTTCTTT. Its translation: CASSTRQINEAFF.

V and J are TRBV25-1 and TRBJ1-5; no clear D. V was cut by 3 bases and J by 4 bases, with 7 bases left in between. Germline V gene data show CDR1 as MGHDK and CDR2 as SYGVNS. The CDR3 runs 13 residues. The CDR3 DNA follows: TGTGCCAGCAGTGATGGCAGAAATCAGCCCCAGCATTTT. Amino acid sequence: CASSDGRNQPQHF. Full variable domain (rest looked up from reference TRBV25-1 and TRBJ1-5): EADIYQTPRYLVIGTGKKITLECSQTMGHDKMYWYQQDPGMELHLIHYSYGVNSTEKGDLSSESTVSRIRTEHFPLTLESARPSHTSQYLCASSDGRNQPQHFGDGTRLSIL.

This chain connects TRBV25-1 to TRBJ2-7, with 7 positions matching TRBD2. Losses at the gene ends were 11 bases for V and 2 bases for J; bases not matched to a gene: 12. Germline assignment: CDR1 MGHDK and CDR2 SYGVNS. The CDR3 runs to 14 residues. CDR3 residues: CASCRASGPYEQYF. CDR3 sequence (DNA): TGTGCCTCATGTAGGGCTAGCGGCCCCTACGAGCAGTACTTC.

This clone was detected only a few times. The chain is built from TRBV5-4 and TRBJ2-7; TRBD1 matches 8 bases. Germline V gives CDR1 SGHNT, CDR2 YYREEE (reference sequence). V was clipped by 4 bases and J by 7 bases; unmatched bases: 13. This CDR3 spans 15 amino acids. The DNA for the CDR3 is TGTGCCAGCAGCCGCGGTCTTGACAGGGGTGAAGAGCAGTACTTC. This sequence encodes CASSRGLDRGEEQYF. The full variable domain, rest sourced from reference TRBV5-4 and TRBJ2-7, is ETGVTQSPTHLIKTRGQQVTLRCSSQSGHNTVSWYQQALGQGPQFIFQYYREEENGRGNFPPRFSGLQFPNYSSELNVNALELDDSALYLCASSRGLDRGEEQYFGPGTRLTVT.

The chain recombines TRBV7-3 with TRBJ1-2; 8 bases agree with TRBD1. CDR3 size: 18 residues. With V trimmed by 0 bases and J by 4 bases, 13 bases remained unmatched. Germline lookup yields CDR1 SGHTA and CDR2 FQGTGA. The CDR3 reads CASSLTGSGGVGIYGYTF. CDR3 sequence (DNA): TGTGCCAGCAGCTTAACGGGATCAGGGGGCGTGGGTATCTATGGCTACACCTTC.

The rearrangement uses TRBV30 and TRBJ2-2; perhaps TRBD2 as D (6 bases). The CDR3 contains 15 residues. Deletions cut 3 bases from V and 4 bases from J, with 15 bases between. Germline lookup yields CDR1 GTSNPN and CDR2 SVGIG (reference sequence). The CDR3 region has the DNA TGTGCCTGGAGACCAAAAGCCGGGGGCACCGGGGAGCTGTTTTTT. It specifies CAWRPKAGGTGELFF.

This rearrangement joins TRBV27 to TRBJ2-7, with 9 bases aligning to TRBD2. Germline CDR1 and CDR2: MNHEY and SMNVEV (reference sequence). The CDR3 runs to 14 residues. Trimming at V came to 2 bases and at J to 2 bases, leaving 1 base not matched to a gene. The chain's CDR3 is CASSLGGRAYEQYF. For the CDR3, the DNA is TGTGCCAGCAGTTTAGGCGGGAGGGCCTACGAGCAGTACTTC.

This chain joins TRBV2 and TRBJ2-1, with 8 bases fitting TRBD2. The CDR3 covers 16 residues. With V trimmed by 4 bases and J by 6 bases, 11 bases remained unmatched. Germline CDR1 and CDR2: SNHLY and FYNNEI. The CDR3 region is CASSGPGGRFSNEQFF. In DNA, the CDR3 is TGTGCCAGCAGTGGTCCGGGCGGGAGGTTCAGCAATGAGCAGTTCTTC. The whole variable domain, filled in from reference TRBV2 and TRBJ2-1, reads EPEVTQTPSHQVTQMGQEVILRCVPISNHLYFYWYRQILGQKVEFLVSFYNNEISEKSEIFDDQFSVERPDGSNFTLKIRSTKLEDSAMYFCASSGPGGRFSNEQFFGPGTRLTVL.

The gene calls are TRBV6-5 and TRBJ2-1; no clear D. Per germline, CDR1 MNHEY and CDR2 SVGAGI. Trimming pared 6 bases from V and 7 bases from J, leaving 7 bases between. The CDR3 loop spans 11 amino acids. CDR3 nucleotides: TGTGCCAGCAGCCTGGAGAATGAGCAGTTCTTC. It encodes CASSLENEQFF.

The V and J genes are TRBV6-6 and TRBJ2-3; D is unclear. The CDR3 extends over 17 amino acids. V dropped 5 bases and J dropped 0 bases, with 18 bases sitting between them. Per the germline V gene, CDR1 is MNHNY and CDR2 is SVGAGI (reference sequence). CDR3 DNA: TGTGCCAGCAGTCCCGTGGGCAGTACAACTAGCACAGATACGCAGTATTTT. Encoded protein: CASSPVGSTTSTDTQYF.

V usage is TRBV30 and J usage is TRBJ1-1, with no clear D. This CDR3 is 13 amino acids long. V was shortened by 2 bases and J by 4 bases, with 11 bases between the two germline ends. Germline V gene lookup returns CDR1 GTSNPN and CDR2 SVGIG (reference sequence). This chain's CDR3 is CAWSLQASTEAFF. In DNA form, the CDR3 reads TGTGCCTGGAGTCTCCAGGCATCCACTGAAGCTTTCTTT.

CDR3 in DNA: TGTGCCAGCAGTGATGGGGATAGGGACACCCGCTACGAGCAGTACTTC. Its protein is CASSDGDRDTRYEQYF. The chain recombines TRBV2 with TRBJ2-7; the D gene is possibly TRBD1 (6 bases). The CDR3 covers 16 residues. Deletions cut 3 bases from V and 3 bases from J, with 18 bases between. Germline-derived CDR1 and CDR2 are SNHLY and FYNNEI. The variable domain in full, completed from reference TRBV2 and TRBJ2-7, reads EPEVTQTPSHQVTQMGQEVILRCVPISNHLYFYWYRQILGQKVEFLVSFYNNEISEKSEIFDDQFSVERPDGSNFTLKIRSTKLEDSAMYFCASSDGDRDTRYEQYFGPGTRLTVT.

This clone occurred a few times. The chain uses TRBV10-1 and TRBJ2-3; tentative D call: TRBD2 (6 bases). The CDR3 sequence is 15 residues long. In germline, CDR1 is WNHNN, CDR2 SYGVQD (reference sequence). With 3 bases removed from V and 4 bases from J, the gap between germline ends came to 14 bases. This chain's CDR3 is CASSDRERAADTQYF. CDR3 in DNA: TGCGCCAGCAGTGATCGGGAGAGGGCGGCAGATACGCAGTATTTT.